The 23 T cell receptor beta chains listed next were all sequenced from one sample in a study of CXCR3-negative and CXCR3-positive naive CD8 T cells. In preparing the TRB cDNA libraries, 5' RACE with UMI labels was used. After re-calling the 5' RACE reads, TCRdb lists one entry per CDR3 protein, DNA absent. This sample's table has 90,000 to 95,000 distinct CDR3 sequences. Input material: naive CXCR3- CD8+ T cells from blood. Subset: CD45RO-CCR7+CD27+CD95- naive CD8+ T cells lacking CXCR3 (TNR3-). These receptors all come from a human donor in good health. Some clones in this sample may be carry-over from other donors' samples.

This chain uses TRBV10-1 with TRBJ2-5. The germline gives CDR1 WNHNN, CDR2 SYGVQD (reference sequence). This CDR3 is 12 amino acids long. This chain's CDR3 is CASSESGETQYF.

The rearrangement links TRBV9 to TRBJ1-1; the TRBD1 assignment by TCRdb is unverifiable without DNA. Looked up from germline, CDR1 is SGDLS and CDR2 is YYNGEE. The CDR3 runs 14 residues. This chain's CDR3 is CASSPGKGRTEAFF.

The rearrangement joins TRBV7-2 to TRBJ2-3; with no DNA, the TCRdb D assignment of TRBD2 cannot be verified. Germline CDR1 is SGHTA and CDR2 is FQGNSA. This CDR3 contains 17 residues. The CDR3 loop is CASSRGLAGTSTDTQYF. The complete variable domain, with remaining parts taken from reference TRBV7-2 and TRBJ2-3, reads GAGVSQSPSNKVTEKGKDVELRCDPISGHTALYWYRQSLGQGLEFLIYFQGNSAPDKSGLPSDRFSAERTGGSVSTLTIQRTQQEDSAVYLCASSRGLAGTSTDTQYFGPGTRLTVL.

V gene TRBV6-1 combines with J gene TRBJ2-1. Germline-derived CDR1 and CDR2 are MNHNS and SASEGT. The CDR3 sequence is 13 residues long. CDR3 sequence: CASSPNIENEQFF.

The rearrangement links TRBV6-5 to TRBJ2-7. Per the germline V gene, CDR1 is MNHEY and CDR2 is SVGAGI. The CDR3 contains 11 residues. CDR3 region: CASTYGDEQYF.

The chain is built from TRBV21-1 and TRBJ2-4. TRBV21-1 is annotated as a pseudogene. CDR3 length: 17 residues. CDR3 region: CASSKRKGTLAKNIQYF.

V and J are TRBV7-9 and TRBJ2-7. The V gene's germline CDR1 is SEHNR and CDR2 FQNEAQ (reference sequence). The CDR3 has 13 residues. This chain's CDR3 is CASSHREFYEQYF.

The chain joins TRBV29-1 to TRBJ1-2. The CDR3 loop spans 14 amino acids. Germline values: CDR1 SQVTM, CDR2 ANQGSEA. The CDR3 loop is CSVSVSGLPYGYTF.

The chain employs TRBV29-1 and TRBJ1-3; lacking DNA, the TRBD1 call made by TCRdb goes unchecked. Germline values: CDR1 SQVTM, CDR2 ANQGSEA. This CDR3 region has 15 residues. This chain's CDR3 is CSVEDLDRGGNTIYF.

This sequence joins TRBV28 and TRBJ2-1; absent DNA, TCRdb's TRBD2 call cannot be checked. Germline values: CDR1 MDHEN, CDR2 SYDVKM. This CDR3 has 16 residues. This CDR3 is CASRRGERDRYNEQFF.

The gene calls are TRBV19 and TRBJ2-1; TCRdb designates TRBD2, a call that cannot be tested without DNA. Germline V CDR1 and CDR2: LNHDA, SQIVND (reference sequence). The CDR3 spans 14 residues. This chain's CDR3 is CASSISGSHNEQFF.

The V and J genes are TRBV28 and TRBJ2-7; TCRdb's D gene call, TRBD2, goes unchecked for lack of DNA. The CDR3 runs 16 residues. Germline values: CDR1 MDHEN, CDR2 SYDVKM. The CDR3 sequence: CASSLSRTEYSYEQYF.

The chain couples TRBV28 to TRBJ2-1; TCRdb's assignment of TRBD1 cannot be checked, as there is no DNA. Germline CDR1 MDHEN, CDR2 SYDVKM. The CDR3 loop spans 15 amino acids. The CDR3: CASSLGQFSYNEQFF. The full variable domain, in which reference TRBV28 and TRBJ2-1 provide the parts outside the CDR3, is DVKVTQSSRYLVKRTGEKVFLECVQDMDHENMFWYRQDPGLGLRLIYFSYDVKMKEKGDIPEGYSVSREKKERFSLILESASTNQTSMYLCASSLGQFSYNEQFFGPGTRLTVL.

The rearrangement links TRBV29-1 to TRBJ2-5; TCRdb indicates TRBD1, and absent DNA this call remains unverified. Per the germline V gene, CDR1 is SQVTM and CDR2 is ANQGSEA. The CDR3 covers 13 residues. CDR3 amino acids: CSVEVAGQETQYF. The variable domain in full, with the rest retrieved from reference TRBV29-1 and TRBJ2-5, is SAVISQKPSRDICQRGTSLTIQCQVDSQVTMMFWYRQQPGQSLTLIATANQGSEATYESGFVIDKFPISRPNLTFSTLTVSNMSPEDSSIYLCSVEVAGQETQYFGPGTRLLVL.

CDR3 in amino acids: CSASGRASSSEQYF. The V and J genes are TRBV20-1 and TRBJ2-7; lacking DNA, the TRBD2 call made by TCRdb goes unchecked. The CDR3 extends over 14 amino acids. Looked up from germline, CDR1 is DFQATT and CDR2 is SNEGSKA (reference sequence).

CDR3 protein: CATRLTGAPDTQYF. The gene calls are TRBV14 and TRBJ2-3; TCRdb reports TRBD1, a call that lacks DNA to check it against. The CDR3 loop spans 14 amino acids. Per germline, CDR1 SGHDN and CDR2 FVKESK.

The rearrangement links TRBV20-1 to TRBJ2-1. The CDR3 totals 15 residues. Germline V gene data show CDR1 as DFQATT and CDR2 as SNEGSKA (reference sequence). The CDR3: CSANAYGDSYNEQFF.

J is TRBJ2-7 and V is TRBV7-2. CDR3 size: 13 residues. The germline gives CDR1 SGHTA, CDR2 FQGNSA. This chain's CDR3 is CASSLLQYYEQYF.

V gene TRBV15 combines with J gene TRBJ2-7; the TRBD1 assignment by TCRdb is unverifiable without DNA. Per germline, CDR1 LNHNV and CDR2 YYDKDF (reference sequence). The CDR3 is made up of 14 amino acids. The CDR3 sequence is CATSRVRGPGEQYF.

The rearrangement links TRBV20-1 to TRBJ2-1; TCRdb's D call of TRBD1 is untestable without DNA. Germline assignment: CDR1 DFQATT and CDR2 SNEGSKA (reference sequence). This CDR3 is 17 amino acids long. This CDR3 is CSARAPRESLTYNEQFF.

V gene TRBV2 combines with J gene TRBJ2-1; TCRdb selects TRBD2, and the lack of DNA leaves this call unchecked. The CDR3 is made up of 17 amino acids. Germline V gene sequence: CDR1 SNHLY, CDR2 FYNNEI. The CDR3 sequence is CASSDPGLPAINNEQFF.

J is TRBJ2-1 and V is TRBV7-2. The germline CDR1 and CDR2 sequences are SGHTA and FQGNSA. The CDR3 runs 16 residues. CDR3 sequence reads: CASSSEGGRAYNEQFF.

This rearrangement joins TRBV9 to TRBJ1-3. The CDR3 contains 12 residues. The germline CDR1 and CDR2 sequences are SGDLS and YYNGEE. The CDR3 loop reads CASSEWGNTIYF. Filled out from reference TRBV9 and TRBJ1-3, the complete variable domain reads DSGVTQTPKHLITATGQRVTLRCSPRSGDLSVYWYQQSLDQGLQFLIQYYNGEERAKGNILERFSAQQFPDLHSELNLSSLELGDSALYFCASSEWGNTIYFGEGSWLTVV.